The clone carrying this T cell receptor (beta chain) was observed at least ten times. What it recognizes is unknown. In germline, CDR1 is SGDLS, CDR2 YYNGEE. With V trimmed by 4 bases and J by 7 bases, 5 bases remained unmatched. CDR3 length equals 15 residues. This entry comes from a study of CD8 T cells in ankylosing spondylitis. Quantitative 5'-RACE with molecular barcodes generated TCR beta libraries. A single record per CDR3 protein comes from TCRdb applying MiXCR to the 5' RACE reads. The data contain 40,000 to 50,000 distinct CDR3 sequences, less than 3.5% of them singletons. Regarding the study as a whole: Significant enrichment of disease-linked clones was reportedly seen in matched ankylosing spondylitis synovial fluid. What appeared characteristic of ankylosing spondylitis blood was a TCR beta motif of eight or nine highly homologous variants. Disease-associated clones were CD8+ and fairly uncommon in peripheral blood.

The source of this sequence is a male donor with ankylosing spondylitis or in good health (not recorded which). The sequenced sample was blood, either unsorted or a sorted T cell fraction (not recorded which). The J gene is TRBJ1-4, the V gene TRBV9; 12 bases are a match to TRBD1. CDR3 residues: CASSPGTGGTEKLFF. For the CDR3, the DNA is TGTGCCAGCAGCCCCGGGACAGGGGGCACTGAAAAACTGTTTTTT.